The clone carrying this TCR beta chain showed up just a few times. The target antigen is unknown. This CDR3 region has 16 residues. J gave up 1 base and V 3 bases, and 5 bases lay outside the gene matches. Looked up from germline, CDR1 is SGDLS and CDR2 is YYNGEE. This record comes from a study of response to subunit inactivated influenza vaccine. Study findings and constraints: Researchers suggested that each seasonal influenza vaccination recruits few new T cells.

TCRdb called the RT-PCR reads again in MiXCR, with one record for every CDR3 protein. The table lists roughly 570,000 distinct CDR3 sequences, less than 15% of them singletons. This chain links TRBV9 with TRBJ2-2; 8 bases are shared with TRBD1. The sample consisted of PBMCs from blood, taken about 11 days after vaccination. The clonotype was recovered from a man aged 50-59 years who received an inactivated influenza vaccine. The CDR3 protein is CASSDAGGENTGELFF. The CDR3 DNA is TGTGCCAGCAGCGACGCAGGGGGCGAGAACACCGGGGAGCTGTTTTTT. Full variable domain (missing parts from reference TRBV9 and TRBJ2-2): DSGVTQTPKHLITATGQRVTLRCSPRSGDLSVYWYQQSLDQGLQFLIQYYNGEERAKGNILERFSAQQFPDLHSELNLSSLELGDSALYFCASSDAGGENTGELFFGEGSRLTVL.